This T cell receptor (beta chain) appears in the sequencing data of a study of blood T cell repertoires in COVID-19. Study overall: Samples taken during acute and convalescent COVID-19 were collected in the United States, Italy and Spain. In each case, the material was cDNA or gDNA derived from T cells, B-cell-depleted T cells, or PBMCs.

In the original workflow: Quantification of nucleated cells was approximated via reference gene primer amplification. Measured with immunoSEQ multiplex PCR; TCRdb has only the in-frame clones, and not every one. The V and J calls and clone size were taken over from that table, and D and trimming were inferred from the DNA. The sample has about 150,000 clones, roughly 86% seen once. V lost 5 bases, J lost 4 bases, and 10 bases stayed unmatched. Germline-derived CDR1 and CDR2 are LNHDA and SQIVND (reference sequence). CDR3 length: 16 amino acids. This sequence originates from a woman in her fifties or sixties with acute or convalescent COVID-19. This chain links TRBV19 with TRBJ1-4; 7 nucleotides line up with TRBD1. The specimen sequenced was peripheral blood. Here the CDR3 DNA reads TGTGCCAGTAGTTCCCGGTCCGGGACAGATAATGAAAAACTGTTTTTT. It is translated as CASSSRSGTDNEKLFF.